Following are 8 T cell receptor beta chains from one sample sequenced in a study of T-cell memory formation after mild COVID-19. TCRdb reprocessed the 5' RACE reads via MiXCR and lists one record per CDR3 protein. The sample lists a few hundred thousand distinct CDR3 sequences, 15% to 20% occurring once. Sequenced sample: PBMCs or a T cell subset sorted from them (not recorded which). The receptor source for this set is a man between 18 and 29 years old who had mild COVID-19 (a few samples of this study predate the infection). Cell type and time point are not known.

The rearrangement joins TRBV7-2 to TRBJ2-3; D uncertain. V was shortened by 4 bases and J by 2 bases, with 13 bases between the two germline ends. This CDR3 contains 15 residues. Germline V gene lookup returns CDR1 SGHTA and CDR2 FQGNSA. The CDR3 bases are TGTGCCAGCAGCTCCCGACTGTCTAACACAGATACGCAGTATTTT. Its translation: CASSSRLSNTDTQYF.

The chain has TRBV7-9 and TRBJ2-7; the match to TRBD2 covers 9 bases. Germline CDR1 SEHNR, CDR2 FQNEAQ (reference sequence). J gave up 2 bases and V 5 bases, and 4 bases lay outside the gene matches. This CDR3 is built from 14 residues. The CDR3 sequence is CASSASGATYEQYV. DNA of the CDR3: TGTGCCAGCAGCGCTAGCGGGGCTACCTACGAGCAGTACGTC.

This chain joins TRBV6-6 and TRBJ2-5; D tentatively reads TRBD1 or TRBD2 (5 bases each). The CDR3 is 20 residues long. Per germline, CDR1 MNHNY and CDR2 SVGAGI (reference sequence). V lost 2 bases to trimming and J lost 2 bases, with 27 bases between them. The CDR3 loop reads CASSYDPHGTPRQEQETQYF. The CDR3 DNA reads TGTGCCAGCAGTTACGATCCGCACGGGACCCCAAGGCAAGAACAAGAGACCCAGTACTTC.

This clonotype was seen at least ten times. The chain couples TRBV5-1 to TRBJ2-6; D call uncertain. The germline V gene encodes CDR1 SGHRS and CDR2 YFSETQ. V was pared by 0 bases and J by 0 bases, with 4 bases between. This CDR3 is built from 15 residues. The CDR3: CASSLGFSGANVLTF. In DNA form, the CDR3 reads TGCGCCAGCAGCTTGGGGTTCTCTGGGGCCAACGTCCTGACTTTC.

There are many counts of this clonotype. The V and J genes are TRBV7-2 and TRBJ2-1; D is unresolved. CDR3 length: 15 residues. V was pared by 5 bases and J by 6 bases, with 17 bases between. Germline assignment: CDR1 SGHTA and CDR2 FQGNSA. This CDR3 is CASSPYMGNSNEQFF. The CDR3 DNA follows: TGTGCCAGCAGCCCGTACATGGGGAATTCCAATGAGCAGTTCTTC.

V and J are TRBV7-3 and TRBJ2-1; possibly TRBD1 for D (6 bases). This CDR3 comprises 13 residues. Trimming took off 5 bases at V and 9 bases at J, with 14 bases between the two ends. Germline lookup yields CDR1 SGHTA and CDR2 FQGTGA. The CDR3 DNA reads TGTGCCAGCAGCCTGGGGGCTGACGCTGAGCAGTTCTTC. Translation gives CASSLGADAEQFF.

The gene calls are TRBV12-3 or TRBV12-4 and TRBJ1-1, with a weak D call TRBD1 (5 bases). The CDR3 length is 13 residues. V lost 7 bases, J lost 5 bases, and 14 bases lay in between. CDR3 protein: CASTSPGRTEAFF. The CDR3 DNA follows: TGTGCCAGCACTTCTCCAGGGCGAACTGAAGCTTTCTTT.

There are many counts of this clonotype. This chain joins TRBV3-1 and TRBJ2-3, with TRBD2 as a possible D gene (6 bases). CDR1 LGHDT and CDR2 YNNKEL come from the germline V gene (reference sequence). V shed 0 bases and J shed 11 bases, with 12 bases lying between them. The CDR3 runs 13 residues. CDR3 sequence: CASSQDGVAEQYF. DNA for the CDR3: TGTGCCAGCAGCCAAGATGGGGTAGCGGAGCAGTATTTT.